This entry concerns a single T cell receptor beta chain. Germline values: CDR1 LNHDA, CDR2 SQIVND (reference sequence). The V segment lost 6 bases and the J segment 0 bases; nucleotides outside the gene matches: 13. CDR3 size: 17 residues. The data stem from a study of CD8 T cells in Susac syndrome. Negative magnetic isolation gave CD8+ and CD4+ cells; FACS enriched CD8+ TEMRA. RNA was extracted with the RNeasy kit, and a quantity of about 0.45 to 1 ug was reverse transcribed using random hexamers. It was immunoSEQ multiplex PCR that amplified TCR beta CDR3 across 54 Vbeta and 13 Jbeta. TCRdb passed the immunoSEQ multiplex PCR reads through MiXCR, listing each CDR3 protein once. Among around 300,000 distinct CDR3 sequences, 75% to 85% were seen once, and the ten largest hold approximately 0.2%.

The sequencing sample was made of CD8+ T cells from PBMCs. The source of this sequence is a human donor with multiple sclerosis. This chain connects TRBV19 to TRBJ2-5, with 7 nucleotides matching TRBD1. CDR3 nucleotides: TGTGCCAGTAGCACCTTACCCGGGACAGTGTACCAAGAGACCCAGTACTTC. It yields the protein CASSTLPGTVYQETQYF.